This T cell receptor beta chain was found in a study of CD8+CD57+ T cells in acquired aplastic anemia. Study-wide background: DNA per sorted CD4+ or CD8+ sample ranged roughly 0.17 to 27.4 ug, averaging roughly 3.2 ug. Healthy donor CD4+ samples were sequenced to a depth that averaged approximately 9.9 million reads.

With 5 bases clipped from V and 9 bases from J, the junction kept 11 bases outside the gene matches. The CDR3 runs 15 residues. The germline V gene encodes CDR1 SGHVS and CDR2 FQNEAQ. Study-wide results and limits: The number of CD8+ CDR3 sequences shared by patients and controls was roughly 31. For CD8+ Simpson's diversity, patients and controls showed no significant difference.

As to this clonotype: Its antigen is unknown.

Genomic DNA templated the TCR beta VDJ and CDR3 profiling. TCRdb re-derived calls from the reads in MiXCR, one entry per CDR3 protein. The repertoire holds around 170,000 distinct CDR3 sequences, 63% seen once, with 45% to 55% in the top ten. This clonotype was obtained from a human donor in good health. The chain couples TRBV7-8 to TRBJ2-5; TRBD2 aligns across 11 bases. The specimen sequenced was sorted CD4+, CD8+, or CD8+CD57+ T cells (not recorded which) from PBMCs. The CDR3 here is CASSRTSGGPWSQYF. The CDR3 coding sequence is TGTGCCAGCAGCCGAACTAGCGGGGGCCCGTGGTCCCAGTACTTC.